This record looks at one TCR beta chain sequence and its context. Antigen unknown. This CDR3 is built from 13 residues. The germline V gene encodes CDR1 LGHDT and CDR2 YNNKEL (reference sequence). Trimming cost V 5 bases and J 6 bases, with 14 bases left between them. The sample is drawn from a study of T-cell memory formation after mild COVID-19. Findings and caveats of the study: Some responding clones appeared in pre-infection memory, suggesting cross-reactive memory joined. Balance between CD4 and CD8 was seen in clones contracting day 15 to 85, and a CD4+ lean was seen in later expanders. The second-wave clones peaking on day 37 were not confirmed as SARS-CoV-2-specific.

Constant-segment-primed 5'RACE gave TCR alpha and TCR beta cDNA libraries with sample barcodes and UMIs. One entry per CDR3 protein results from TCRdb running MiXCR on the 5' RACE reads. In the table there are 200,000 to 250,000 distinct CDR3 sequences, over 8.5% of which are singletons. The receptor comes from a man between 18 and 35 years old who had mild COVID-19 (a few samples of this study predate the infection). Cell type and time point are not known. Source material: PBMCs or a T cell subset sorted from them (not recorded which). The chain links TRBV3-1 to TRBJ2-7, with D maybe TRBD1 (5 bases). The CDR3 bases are TGTGCCAGCAGCTCCCAGCAGGGTGCCGAGCAGTACTTC. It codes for CASSSQQGAEQYF.